Listed below are T cell receptor beta chains from one sample, sequenced in a study of response to subunit inactivated influenza vaccine. TCRdb fed the RT-PCR reads into MiXCR, producing one record per CDR3 protein. Of 600,000 to 850,000 distinct CDR3 sequences listed, 12% to 15% are singletons. The sequencing here drew on PBMCs from blood, taken around 15 days before vaccination. These TCRs come from a man between 50 and 59 years old who received an inactivated influenza vaccine. Each CDR3 is given without its conserved first and last residue.

j_gene: TRBJ1-2; v_gene: TRBV4-3; CDR3aa: ASSQEGTGPYGYT
j_gene: TRBJ1-2; v_gene: TRBV24-1; CDR3aa: ATSDLAGRDGYT
j_gene: TRBJ1-5; v_gene: TRBV20-1; CDR3aa: SARSGTGREPQH
j_gene: TRBJ2-7; v_gene: TRBV4-1; CDR3aa: ASSQDGSLYEQY
j_gene: TRBJ2-1; v_gene: TRBV7-2; CDR3aa: ASSNTGGNEQF
j_gene: TRBJ2-6; v_gene: TRBV5-5; CDR3aa: ASSYNRAGANVLT
j_gene: TRBJ2-3; v_gene: TRBV6-1; CDR3aa: ASSDGGQNTQY
j_gene: TRBJ2-1; v_gene: TRBV20-1; CDR3aa: SAQGGGAYEQF
j_gene: TRBJ1-2; v_gene: TRBV5-1; CDR3aa: ASSLGNSNYGYT
j_gene: TRBJ2-3; v_gene: TRBV9; CDR3aa: ASSVGGDKADTQY
j_gene: TRBJ1-2; v_gene: TRBV3-1; CDR3aa: ASSRMTSDGYT
j_gene: TRBJ2-7; v_gene: TRBV30; CDR3aa: AWSGQQGGYEQY
j_gene: TRBJ2-3; v_gene: TRBV6-2/TRBV6-3; CDR3aa: ASSYSIPTTLHSDTQY
j_gene: TRBJ2-7; v_gene: TRBV29-1; CDR3aa: SVEGLISGSLYEQY
j_gene: TRBJ2-6; v_gene: TRBV25-1; CDR3aa: ASSKSIAGANVLT
j_gene: TRBJ2-3; v_gene: TRBV12-3/TRBV12-4; CDR3aa: ASRPAGGTDTQY
j_gene: TRBJ2-4; v_gene: TRBV20-1; CDR3aa: SAENQNIQY
j_gene: TRBJ2-1; v_gene: TRBV6-2/TRBV6-3; CDR3aa: ASSYGGTSGIYNEQF
j_gene: TRBJ2-7; v_gene: TRBV5-5; CDR3aa: ASSPTGQGYEQY
j_gene: TRBJ2-5; v_gene: TRBV9; CDR3aa: ASSALLGRIGETQY
j_gene: TRBJ1-6; v_gene: TRBV25-1; CDR3aa: ASSEFRSGVNSPLH
j_gene: TRBJ2-7; v_gene: TRBV7-9; CDR3aa: ASSQDLYEQY
j_gene: TRBJ2-7; v_gene: TRBV24-1; CDR3aa: ATSDNRGTAYEQY
j_gene: TRBJ2-1; v_gene: TRBV7-9; CDR3aa: ASSSALGGTSGYNEQF
j_gene: TRBJ2-5; v_gene: TRBV3-1; CDR3aa: ASSQDSGVKTQY
j_gene: TRBJ2-7; v_gene: TRBV5-1; CDR3aa: ASSLVTRGEQY
j_gene: TRBJ2-3; v_gene: TRBV20-1; CDR3aa: SANSGGERDTQY